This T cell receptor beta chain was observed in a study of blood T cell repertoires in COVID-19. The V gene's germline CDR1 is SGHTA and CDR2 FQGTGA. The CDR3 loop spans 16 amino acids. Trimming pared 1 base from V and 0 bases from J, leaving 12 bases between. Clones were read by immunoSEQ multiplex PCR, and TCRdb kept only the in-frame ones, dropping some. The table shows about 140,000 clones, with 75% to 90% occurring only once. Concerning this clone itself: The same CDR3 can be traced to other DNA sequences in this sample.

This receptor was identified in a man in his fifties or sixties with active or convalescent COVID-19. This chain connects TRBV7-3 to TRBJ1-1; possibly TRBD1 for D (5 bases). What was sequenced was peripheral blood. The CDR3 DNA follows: TGTGCCAGCAGCTTAAGTCCGGGGGGGATGAACACTGAAGCTTTCTTT. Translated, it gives CASSLSPGGMNTEAFF.